This T cell receptor (beta chain) came from a study of T cell repertoires in cytomegalovirus infection. In the study overall: Indications came from public TCR beta signatures; they pointed to CMV infection and to a matching HLA type.

Study outcomes and limitations: Identification of carriers of CMV plus the relevant HLA was performed using cumulative public TCR beta family frequency.

CDR1 and CDR2 from the germline V gene are SGHTA and FQGNSA. V lost 5 bases to trimming and J lost 6 bases; unmatched junction nucleotides: 3. The CDR3 spans 14 residues. Each CDR3 protein gets one entry after TCRdb re-called the reads with MiXCR. Among 570,000 or so distinct CDR3 sequences listed, almost 40% were seen once. This clonotype has ten or more counts. Antigen specificity is unknown. The gene calls are TRBV7-2 and TRBJ2-1, with TRBD2 matching over 11 bases. The specimen was cultured PBMCs, collected from culture after CMV antigen stimulation. The source is a human donor in good health (CMV status not recorded). Some clones in this sample may be carry-over from other donors' samples. CDR3 sequence: CASSGTSGFNEQFF. The CDR3 region has the DNA TGTGCCAGCAGCGGGACTAGCGGATTCAATGAGCAGTTCTTC.